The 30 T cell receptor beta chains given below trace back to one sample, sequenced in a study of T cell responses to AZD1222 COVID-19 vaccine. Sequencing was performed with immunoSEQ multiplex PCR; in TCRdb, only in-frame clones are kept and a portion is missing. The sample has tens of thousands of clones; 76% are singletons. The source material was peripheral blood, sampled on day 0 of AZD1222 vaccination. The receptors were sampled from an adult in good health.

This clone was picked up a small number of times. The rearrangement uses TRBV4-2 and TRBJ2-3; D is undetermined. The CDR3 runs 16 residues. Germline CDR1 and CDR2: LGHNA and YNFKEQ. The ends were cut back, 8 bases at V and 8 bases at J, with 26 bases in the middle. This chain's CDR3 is CASSTGLGAEERTQYF. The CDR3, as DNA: TGTGCCAGCTCGACGGGTCTAGGAGCTGAGGAGCGTACGCAGTATTTT.

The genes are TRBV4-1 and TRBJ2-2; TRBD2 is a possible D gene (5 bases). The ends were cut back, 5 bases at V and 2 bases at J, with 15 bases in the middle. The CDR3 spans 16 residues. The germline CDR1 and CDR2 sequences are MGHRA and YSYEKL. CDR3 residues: CASSALTGLNTGELFF. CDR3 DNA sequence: TGCGCCAGCAGCGCTTTGACGGGATTAAACACCGGGGAGCTGTTTTTT.

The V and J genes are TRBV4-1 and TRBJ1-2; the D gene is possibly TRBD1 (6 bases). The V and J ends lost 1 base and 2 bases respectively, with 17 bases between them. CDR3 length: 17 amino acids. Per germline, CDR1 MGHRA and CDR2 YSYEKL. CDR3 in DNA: TGCGCCAGCAGCCAAGCGGCGGGACAAATCCTGAACTATGGCTACACCTTC. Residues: CASSQAAGQILNYGYTF.

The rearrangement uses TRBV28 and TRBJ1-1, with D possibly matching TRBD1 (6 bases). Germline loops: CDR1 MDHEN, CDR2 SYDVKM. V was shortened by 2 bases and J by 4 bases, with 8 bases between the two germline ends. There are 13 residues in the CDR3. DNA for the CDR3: TGTGCCAGCAGTTTAGGGGGGGCCACTGAAGCTTTCTTT. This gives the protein CASSLGGATEAFF. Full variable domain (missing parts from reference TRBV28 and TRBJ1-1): DVKVTQSSRYLVKRTGEKVFLECVQDMDHENMFWYRQDPGLGLRLIYFSYDVKMKEKGDIPEGYSVSREKKERFSLILESASTNQTSMYLCASSLGGATEAFFGQGTRLTVV.

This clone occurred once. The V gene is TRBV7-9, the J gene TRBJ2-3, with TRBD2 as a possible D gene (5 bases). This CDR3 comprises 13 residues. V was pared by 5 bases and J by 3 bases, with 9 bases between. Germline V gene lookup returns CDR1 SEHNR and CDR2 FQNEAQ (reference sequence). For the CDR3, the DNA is TGTGCCAGCAGCACGAGGAGGACAGATACGCAGTATTTT. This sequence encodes CASSTRRTDTQYF.

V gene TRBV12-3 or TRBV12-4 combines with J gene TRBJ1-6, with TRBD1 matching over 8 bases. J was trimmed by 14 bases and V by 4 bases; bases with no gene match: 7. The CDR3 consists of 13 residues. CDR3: CASSSRTGITLHF. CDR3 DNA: TGTGCCAGCAGTTCCCGGACAGGGATCACCCTCCACTTT.

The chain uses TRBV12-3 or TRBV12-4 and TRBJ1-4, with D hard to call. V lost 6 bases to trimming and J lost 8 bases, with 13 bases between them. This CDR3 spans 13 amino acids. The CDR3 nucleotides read TGTGCCAGCAGGCCGACTGGAGGGGAAAAACTGTTTTTT. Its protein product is CASRPTGGEKLFF.

This CDR3 reads CASSLATGKSNGYTF. The CDR3 DNA reads TGCGCCAGCAGCTTGGCCACAGGGAAAAGTAATGGCTACACCTTC. This chain uses TRBV5-1 with TRBJ1-2; TRBD1 might be the D (6 bases). The CDR3 spans 15 residues. Per germline, CDR1 SGHRS and CDR2 YFSETQ. Trimming left V 0 bases short and J 6 bases short, with 15 bases between.

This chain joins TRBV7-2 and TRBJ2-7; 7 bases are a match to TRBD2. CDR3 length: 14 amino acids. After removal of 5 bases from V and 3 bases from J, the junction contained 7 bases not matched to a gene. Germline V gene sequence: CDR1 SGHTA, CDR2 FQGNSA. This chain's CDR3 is CASSTTLADYEQYF. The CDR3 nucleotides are TGTGCCAGCAGCACCACGCTAGCGGACTACGAGCAGTACTTC.

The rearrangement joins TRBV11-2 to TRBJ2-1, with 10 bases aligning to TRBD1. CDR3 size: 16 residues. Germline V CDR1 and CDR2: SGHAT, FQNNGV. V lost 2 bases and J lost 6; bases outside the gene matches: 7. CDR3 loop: CASSLLRDRGSNEQFF. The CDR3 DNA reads TGTGCCAGCAGCTTACTCCGGGACAGGGGCTCCAATGAGCAGTTCTTC.

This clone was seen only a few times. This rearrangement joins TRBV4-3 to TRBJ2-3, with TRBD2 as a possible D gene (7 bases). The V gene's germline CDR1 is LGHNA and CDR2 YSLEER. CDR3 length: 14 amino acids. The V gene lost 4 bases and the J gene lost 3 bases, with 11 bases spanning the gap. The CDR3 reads CASSRGGGTDTQYF. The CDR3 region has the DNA TGCGCCAGCAGCCGCGGGGGCGGGACAGATACGCAGTATTTT.

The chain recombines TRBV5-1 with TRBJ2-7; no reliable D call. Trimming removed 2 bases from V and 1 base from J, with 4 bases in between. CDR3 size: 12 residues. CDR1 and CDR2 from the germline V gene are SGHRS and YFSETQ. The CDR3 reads CASSFDSYEQYF. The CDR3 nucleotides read TGCGCCAGCAGCTTTGATTCCTACGAGCAGTACTTC.

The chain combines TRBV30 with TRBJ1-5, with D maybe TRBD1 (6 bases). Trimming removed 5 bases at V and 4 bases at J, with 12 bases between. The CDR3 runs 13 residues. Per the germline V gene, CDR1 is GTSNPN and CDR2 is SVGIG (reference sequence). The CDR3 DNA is TGTGCCTGGGAAAGGGGGGCGAATCAGCCCCAGCATTTT. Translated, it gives CAWERGANQPQHF. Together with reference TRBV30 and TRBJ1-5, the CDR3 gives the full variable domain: SQTIHQWPATLVQPVGSPLSLECTVEGTSNPNLYWYRQAAGRGLQLLFYSVGIGQISSEVPQNLSASRPQDRQFILSSKKLLLSDSGFYLCAWERGANQPQHFGDGTRLSIL.

The CDR3 DNA reads TGCGCCAGCAGCCTAGGTACATCGAACACTGAAGCTTTCTTT. Protein: CASSLGTSNTEAFF. This rearrangement joins TRBV4-1 to TRBJ1-1, with D uncertain. The CDR3 length is 14 residues. Germline V CDR1 and CDR2: MGHRA, YSYEKL. V dropped 4 bases and J dropped 1 base, with 10 bases sitting between them.

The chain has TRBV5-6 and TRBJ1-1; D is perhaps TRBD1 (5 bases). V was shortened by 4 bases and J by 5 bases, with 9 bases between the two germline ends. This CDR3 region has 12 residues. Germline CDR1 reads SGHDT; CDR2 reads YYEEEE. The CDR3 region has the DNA TGTGCCAGCAGCGGGGGTGGTACTGAAGCTTTCTTT. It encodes CASSGGGTEAFF.

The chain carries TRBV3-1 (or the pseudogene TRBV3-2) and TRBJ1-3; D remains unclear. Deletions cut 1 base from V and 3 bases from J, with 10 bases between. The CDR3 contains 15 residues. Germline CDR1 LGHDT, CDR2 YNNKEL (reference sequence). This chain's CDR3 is CASSQVGSLGNTIYF. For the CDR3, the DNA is TGTGCCAGCAGCCAAGTGGGGAGCCTTGGAAACACCATATATTTT.

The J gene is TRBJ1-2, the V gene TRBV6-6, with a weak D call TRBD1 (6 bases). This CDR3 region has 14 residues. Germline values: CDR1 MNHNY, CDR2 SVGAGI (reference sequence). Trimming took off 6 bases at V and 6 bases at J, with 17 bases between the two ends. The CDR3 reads CASRQRAGADGYTF. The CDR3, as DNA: TGTGCCAGCAGACAACGGGCGGGGGCCGATGGCTACACCTTC.

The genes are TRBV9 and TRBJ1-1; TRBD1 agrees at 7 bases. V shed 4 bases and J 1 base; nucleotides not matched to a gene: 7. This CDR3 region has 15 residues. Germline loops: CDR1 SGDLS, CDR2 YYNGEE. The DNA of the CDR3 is TGTGCCAGCAGCCCGAGACAGGGAGGGAACACTGAAGCTTTCTTT. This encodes CASSPRQGGNTEAFF.

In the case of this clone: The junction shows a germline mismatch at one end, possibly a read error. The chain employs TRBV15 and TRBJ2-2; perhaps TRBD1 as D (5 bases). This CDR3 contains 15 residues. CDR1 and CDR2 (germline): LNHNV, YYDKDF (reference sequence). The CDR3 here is CATSRVAGNSGELFF. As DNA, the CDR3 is TGTGCCACCAGCAGAGTGGCAGGGAACTCCGGGGAGCTGTTTTTT.

The CDR3 loop is CASSQTSGAYNEQFF. CDR3 nucleotide sequence: TGTGCCAGCAGCCAGACTAGCGGGGCCTACAATGAGCAGTTCTTC. The V call is TRBV7-2, the J call TRBJ2-1; the match to TRBD2 covers 11 bases. Trimming cost V 5 bases and J 2 bases; bases outside gene matches: 2. The CDR3 has 15 residues. CDR1 SGHTA and CDR2 FQGNSA come from the germline V gene.

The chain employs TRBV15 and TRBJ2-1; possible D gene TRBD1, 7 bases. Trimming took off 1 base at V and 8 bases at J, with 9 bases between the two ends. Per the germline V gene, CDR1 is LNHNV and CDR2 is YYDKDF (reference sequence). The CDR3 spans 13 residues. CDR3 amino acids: CATSRGGTDEQFF. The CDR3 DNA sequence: TGTGCCACCAGCAGAGGCGGGACAGATGAGCAGTTCTTC. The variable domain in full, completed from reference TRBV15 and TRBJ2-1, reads DAMVIQNPRYQVTQFGKPVTLSCSQTLNHNVMYWYQQKSSQAPKLLFHYYDKDFNNEADTPDNFQSRRPNTSFCFLDIRSPGLGDTAMYLCATSRGGTDEQFFGPGTRLTVL.

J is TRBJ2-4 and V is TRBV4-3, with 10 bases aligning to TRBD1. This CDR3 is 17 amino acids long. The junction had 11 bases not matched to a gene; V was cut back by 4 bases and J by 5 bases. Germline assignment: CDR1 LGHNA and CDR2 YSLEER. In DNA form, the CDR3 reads TGCGCCAGCAGCCTTTTCTTCCCGGGACAGGGGCAAAACATTCAGTACTTC. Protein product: CASSLFFPGQGQNIQYF.

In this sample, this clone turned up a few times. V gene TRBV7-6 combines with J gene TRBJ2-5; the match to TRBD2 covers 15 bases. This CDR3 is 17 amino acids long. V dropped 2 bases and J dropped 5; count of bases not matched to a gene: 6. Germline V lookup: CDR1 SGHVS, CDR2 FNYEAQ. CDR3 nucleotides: TGTGCCAGCAGCTTAAGGACTAGCGGGGGGGCTGAGGAGACCCAGTACTTC. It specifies CASSLRTSGGAEETQYF.

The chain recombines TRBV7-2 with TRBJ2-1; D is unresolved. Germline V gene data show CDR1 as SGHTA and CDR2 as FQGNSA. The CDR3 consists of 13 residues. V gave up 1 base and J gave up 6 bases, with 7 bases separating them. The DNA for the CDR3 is TGTGCCAGCAGCTTAGTGGGTTCCAATGAGCAGTTCTTC. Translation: CASSLVGSNEQFF.

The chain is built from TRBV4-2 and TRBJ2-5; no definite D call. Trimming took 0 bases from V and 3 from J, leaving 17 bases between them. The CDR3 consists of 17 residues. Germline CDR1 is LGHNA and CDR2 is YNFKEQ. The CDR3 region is CASSQDRVSNGEETQYF. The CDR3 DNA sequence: TGTGCCAGCAGCCAAGATCGGGTGTCGAATGGCGAAGAGACCCAGTACTTC.

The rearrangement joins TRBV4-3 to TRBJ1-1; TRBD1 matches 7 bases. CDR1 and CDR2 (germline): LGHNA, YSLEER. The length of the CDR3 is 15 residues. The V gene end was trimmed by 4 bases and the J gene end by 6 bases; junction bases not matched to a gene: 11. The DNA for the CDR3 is TGCGCCAGCAGCCCCAGCCTTCAGGGGGTTGCTGAAGCTTTCTTT. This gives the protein CASSPSLQGVAEAFF.

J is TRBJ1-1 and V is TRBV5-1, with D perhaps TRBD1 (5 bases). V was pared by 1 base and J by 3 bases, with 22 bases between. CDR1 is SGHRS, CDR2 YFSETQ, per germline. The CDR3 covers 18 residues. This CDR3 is CASSLSTGSWVGDTEAFF. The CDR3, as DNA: TGCGCCAGCAGCTTGTCTACGGGATCTTGGGTAGGGGACACTGAAGCTTTCTTT.

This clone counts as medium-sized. The CDR3 loop is CASSQETGIHTQYF. In DNA form, the CDR3 reads TGCGCCAGCAGCCAGGAGACGGGGATACATACGCAGTATTTT. The chain links TRBV4-1 to TRBJ2-3; perhaps TRBD2 as D (5 bases). V was cut by 3 bases and J by 7 bases, with 14 bases left in between. Germline values: CDR1 MGHRA, CDR2 YSYEKL. The CDR3 covers 14 residues.

The CDR3 DNA follows: TGCGCCAGCAGCCCGGGGACTAGCCCTAGAAGTCTGGAGACCCAGTACTTC. Its protein is CASSPGTSPRSLETQYF. V gene TRBV5-1 combines with J gene TRBJ2-5; 9 bases line up with TRBD2. Germline V gene sequence: CDR1 SGHRS, CDR2 YFSETQ. The V and J ends lost 4 bases and 5 bases, in that order; junction bases with no gene match: 15. The CDR3 contains 17 residues.

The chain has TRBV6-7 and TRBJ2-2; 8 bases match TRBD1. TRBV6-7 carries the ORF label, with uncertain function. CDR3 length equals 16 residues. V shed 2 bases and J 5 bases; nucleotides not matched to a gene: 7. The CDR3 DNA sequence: TGTGCCAGCAGTTACACCGACAGGGGAAGTACCGGGGAGCTGTTTTTT. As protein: CASSYTDRGSTGELFF.